This T cell receptor (beta chain) stems from a study of blood T cell repertoires in COVID-19. Germline V gene sequence: CDR1 LNHDA, CDR2 SQIVND (reference sequence). Trimming at V came to 4 bases and at J to 5 bases, leaving 4 bases not matched to a gene. This CDR3 has 14 residues. TCRdb's table, derived via immunoSEQ multiplex PCR, lists solely in-frame clones and lacks some. Of approximately 220,000 clones listed, 65% to 90% are singletons. What was sequenced was peripheral blood. The chain joins TRBV19 to TRBJ2-2, with 7 bases that match TRBD1. This TCR derives from a man in his fifties or sixties with acute or convalescent COVID-19. The CDR3 nucleotides are TGTGCCAGTAGTAATCCAGGGGGAACCGGGGAGCTGTTTTTT. Residues: CASSNPGGTGELFF. Together with reference TRBV19 and TRBJ2-2, the CDR3 gives the full variable domain: DGGITQSPKYLFRKEGQNVTLSCEQNLNHDAMYWYRQDPGQGLRLIYYSQIVNDFQKGDIAEGYSVSREKKESFPLTVTSAQKNPTAFYLCASSNPGGTGELFFGEGSRLTVL.